The 24 T cell receptor beta chains listed next were all sequenced from one sample in a study of blood T cell repertoires in COVID-19. TCRdb keeps only in-frame clones here, not all; method: immunoSEQ multiplex PCR. The sample consists of approximately 260,000 clones, less than 85% of them appearing once. Source material: peripheral blood. The origin of the receptors is a man aged 60 to 75 who had recovered from COVID-19.

The chain links TRBV24-1 to TRBJ2-3, with 8 nucleotides matching TRBD2. Per the germline V gene, CDR1 is KGHDR and CDR2 is SFDVKD. V shed 9 bases, J shed 5 bases, and the junction held 12 bases outside the gene matches. CDR3 size: 15 residues. The CDR3 DNA reads TGTGCCACCGGGACCGGGGGGGCCTTGAAAGATACGCAGTATTTT. It translates to CATGTGGALKDTQYF.

The rearrangement uses TRBV27 and TRBJ1-2; maybe TRBD1 (5 bases). V was pared by 3 bases and J by 6 bases, with 11 bases between. The CDR3 is 13 residues long. Germline CDR1 is MNHEY and CDR2 is SMNVEV (reference sequence). CDR3 DNA: TGTGCCAGCAGTTTCCGGGGGGACGATGGCTACACCTTC. It encodes CASSFRGDDGYTF.

V usage is TRBV30 and J usage is TRBJ2-7, with TRBD1 matching over 7 bases. V gave up 2 bases and J gave up 3 bases; unmatched junction bases: 7. This CDR3 is built from 14 residues. Germline-derived CDR1 and CDR2 are GTSNPN and SVGIG (reference sequence). Written as DNA, the CDR3 is TGTGCCTGGAGTTCGGGACAGCCGAACTACGAGCAGTACTTC. It specifies CAWSSGQPNYEQYF.

The chain uses TRBV5-1 and TRBJ1-1; D gene uncertain. The length of the CDR3 is 15 residues. Germline V lookup: CDR1 SGHRS, CDR2 YFSETQ. The germline V and J ends were trimmed by 4 bases and 6 bases, with 19 bases remaining between them. The CDR3 bases are TGCGCCAGCAGCCTGGAGGCGGGTCCGGCCGCTGAAGCTTTCTTT. Its protein product is CASSLEAGPAAEAFF.

The rearrangement joins TRBV2 to TRBJ1-5; D call uncertain. V lost 8 bases and J 3 bases, leaving 11 bases between the germline ends. The CDR3 is made up of 13 amino acids. Germline CDR1 and CDR2: SNHLY and FYNNEI. The CDR3 sequence: CASRQDFNQPQHF. In nucleotides, the CDR3 is TGTGCCAGCCGGCAGGATTTCAATCAGCCCCAGCATTTT.

The count of this clone is one. This chain links TRBV19 with TRBJ2-7; possibly TRBD1 for D (5 bases). Trimming stripped 1 base from V and 2 bases from J, with 9 bases between. Germline V lookup: CDR1 LNHDA, CDR2 SQIVND (reference sequence). The CDR3 spans 14 residues. CDR3 in DNA: TGTGCCAGTAGTATAGGTGGGGCTACCTACGAGCAGTACTTC. This codes for CASSIGGATYEQYF.

The rearrangement links TRBV5-6 to TRBJ1-6; 10 bases match TRBD1. The ends lost 2 bases at V and 7 bases at J; junction bases unmatched: 3. There are 15 residues in the CDR3. In germline, CDR1 is SGHDT, CDR2 YYEEEE. The DNA for the CDR3 is TGTGCCAGCAGCTTTACGACAGGGGGCAATTCACCCCTCCACTTT. Protein product: CASSFTTGGNSPLHF.

This clone was detected only a few times. The rearrangement links TRBV29-1 to TRBJ2-2, with TRBD2 matching 14 bases. CDR3 length equals 17 residues. V dropped 3 bases and J dropped 1; count of bases not matched to a gene: 4. Germline V gives CDR1 SQVTM, CDR2 ANQGSEA. CDR3 region: CSVEKTSGRGNTGELFF. The DNA for the CDR3 is TGCAGCGTTGAGAAGACTAGCGGGAGGGGGAACACCGGGGAGCTGTTTTTT.

The chain couples TRBV6-5 to TRBJ2-7, with 10 bases fitting TRBD2. The CDR3 runs 14 residues. The J segment lost 7 bases and the V segment lost 6 bases, leaving 9 bases of the junction unmatched. Germline CDR1 and CDR2: MNHEY and SVGAGI. DNA for the CDR3: TGTGCCAGCAGAAAAAGCGGGGGGGCCGGGGAGCAGTACTTC. Its protein product is CASRKSGGAGEQYF.

The V and J genes are TRBV29-1 and TRBJ1-1; TRBD1 agrees at 7 bases. The CDR3 contains 13 residues. V dropped 3 bases and J dropped 11; count of bases not matched to a gene: 12. CDR1 SQVTM and CDR2 ANQGSEA come from the germline V gene. As DNA, the CDR3 is TGCAGCGTTGAGAGAGGGGGCGGGCATAAGGCTTTCTTT. This translates into CSVERGGGHKAFF.

The V gene is TRBV11-1, the J gene TRBJ2-1; a possible D gene is TRBD1 (5 bases). The CDR3 extends over 14 amino acids. Germline lookup yields CDR1 SGHAT and CDR2 FQDESV (reference sequence). Between the trimmed V and J ends, which lost 3 bases and 5 bases, there was a span of 11 bases. The CDR3 DNA sequence: TGTGCCAGCAGCTTGGCAAGGGGTAACAATGAGCAGTTCTTC. This sequence encodes CASSLARGNNEQFF.

J is TRBJ1-1 and V is TRBV30; 8 bases are a match to TRBD1. Looked up from germline, CDR1 is GTSNPN and CDR2 is SVGIG (reference sequence). This CDR3 has 13 residues. This CDR3 is CAQDRARNTEAFF. The CDR3 DNA reads TGTGCTCAGGACAGGGCAAGGAACACTGAAGCTTTCTTT.

CDR3 amino acids: CASSIQGSQPQHF. In DNA, the CDR3 is TGTGCCAGCAGTATACAGGGGTCTCAGCCCCAGCATTTT. The chain is built from TRBV6-6 and TRBJ1-5, with 7 bases that match TRBD1. CDR3 length: 13 residues. Germline assignment: CDR1 MNHNY and CDR2 SVGAGI (reference sequence). Trimming cost V 5 bases and J 6 bases; bases outside gene matches: 4.

The chain recombines TRBV28 with TRBJ2-7; D call uncertain. Germline V gene lookup returns CDR1 MDHEN and CDR2 SYDVKM. Trimming pared 7 bases from V and 6 bases from J, leaving 13 bases between. This CDR3 contains 12 residues. The CDR3 coding sequence is TGTGCCAGCACCGCAGGTCCCTCCGAGCAGTACTTC. Protein product: CASTAGPSEQYF.

The rearrangement links TRBV28 to TRBJ1-1; 9 nucleotides match TRBD1. V dropped 1 base and J dropped 7; count of bases not matched to a gene: 13. The CDR3 is made up of 17 amino acids. Germline lookup yields CDR1 MDHEN and CDR2 SYDVKM. The CDR3 sequence is CASSLLPPGQGIVEAFF. The CDR3 DNA reads as TGTGCCAGCAGTTTATTGCCCCCGGGACAGGGAATAGTTGAAGCTTTCTTT.

The gene calls are TRBV13 and TRBJ1-5; D uncertain. Trimming cost V 3 bases and J 6 bases, with 9 bases left between them. CDR1 and CDR2 (germline): PRHDT, FYEKMQ (reference sequence). This CDR3 is 13 amino acids long. The CDR3 DNA reads as TGTGCCAGCAGCTTTGACGCGGTTCAGCCCCAGCATTTT. Translating gives CASSFDAVQPQHF.

The chain couples TRBV29-1 to TRBJ2-6; D gene uncertain. Trimming pared 6 bases from V and 0 bases from J, leaving 9 bases between. CDR1 SQVTM and CDR2 ANQGSEA come from the germline V gene. CDR3 length: 14 residues. DNA for the CDR3: TGCAGCGTGATCTTGGCCTCTGGGGCCAACGTCCTGACTTTC. It codes for CSVILASGANVLTF.

V gene TRBV27 combines with J gene TRBJ1-1; 7 bases match TRBD1. The germline V gene has CDR1 MNHEY and CDR2 SMNVEV (reference sequence). V shed 5 bases, J shed 5 bases, and the junction held 8 bases outside the gene matches. This CDR3 spans 14 amino acids. CDR3 residues: CASSARQGRTEAFF. The CDR3, as DNA: TGTGCCAGCAGTGCCAGACAGGGACGGACTGAAGCTTTCTTT.

The rearrangement joins TRBV2 to TRBJ2-1; a weak D match, TRBD2 (5 bases). The CDR3 runs to 14 residues. CDR1 and CDR2 (germline): SNHLY, FYNNEI. The V end lost 2 bases, the J end lost 9 bases, and 14 bases lay between the germline ends. CDR3: CASSEFGGPAEQFF. The CDR3 DNA follows: TGTGCCAGCAGTGAATTCGGCGGGCCCGCTGAGCAGTTCTTC.

This clone was observed a few times. This chain uses TRBV24-1 with TRBJ2-3; 8 bases line up with TRBD1. Germline values: CDR1 KGHDR, CDR2 SFDVKD. There are 17 residues in the CDR3. Germline trimming cut 3 bases from V and 1 base from J; bases unmatched to any gene: 8. The CDR3 reads CATSDPEPGQGTDTQYF. The CDR3 DNA follows: TGTGCCACCAGTGATCCCGAACCGGGACAGGGCACAGATACGCAGTATTTT.

This chain links TRBV6-5 with TRBJ2-7; 9 bases are a match to TRBD2. The CDR3 is 14 amino acids. Germline-derived CDR1 and CDR2 are MNHEY and SVGAGI. The junction had 5 bases not matched to a gene; V was cut back by 6 bases and J by 2 bases. The CDR3 loop is CASSLAGDPYEQYF. The CDR3 DNA sequence: TGTGCCAGCAGCTTAGCGGGGGACCCCTACGAGCAGTACTTC.

The chain employs TRBV15 and TRBJ2-2; possible D gene TRBD1, 5 bases. The CDR3 extends over 16 amino acids. In germline, CDR1 is LNHNV, CDR2 YYDKDF (reference sequence). Deletions cut 0 bases from V and 0 bases from J, with 8 bases between. The CDR3 region has the DNA TGTGCCACCAGCAGAGAGCAGGGCACGAACACCGGGGAGCTGTTTTTT. Translating gives CATSREQGTNTGELFF.

This chain joins TRBV6-1 and TRBJ2-1; the D gene is possibly TRBD1 (5 bases). Germline CDR1 reads MNHNS; CDR2 reads SASEGT. This CDR3 comprises 15 residues. Between the trimmed V and J ends, which lost 2 bases and 1 base, there was a span of 9 bases. The CDR3 loop is CASSEFQGSYNEQFF. The CDR3 DNA follows: TGTGCCAGCAGTGAATTCCAGGGTTCCTACAATGAGCAGTTCTTC.

This clone was seen a single time. Other nucleotide sequences from this sample produce the same CDR3. CDR3 in DNA: TGTGCCAGCAGCTTAGGAGGACAAAATTCACCCCTCCACTTT. It codes for CASSLGGQNSPLHF. The J gene is TRBJ1-6, the V gene TRBV11-2; D possibly corresponds to TRBD1 (5 bases). This CDR3 region has 14 residues. The germline V gene has CDR1 SGHAT and CDR2 FQNNGV. V shed 1 base and J shed 7 bases, with 8 bases lying between them. Combining the CDR3 with reference TRBV11-2 and TRBJ1-6 gives the whole variable domain EAGVAQSPRYKIIEKRQSVAFWCNPISGHATLYWYQQILGQGPKLLIQFQNNGVVDDSQLPKDRFSAERLKGVDSTLKIQPAKLEDSAVYLCASSLGGQNSPLHFGNGTRLTVT.